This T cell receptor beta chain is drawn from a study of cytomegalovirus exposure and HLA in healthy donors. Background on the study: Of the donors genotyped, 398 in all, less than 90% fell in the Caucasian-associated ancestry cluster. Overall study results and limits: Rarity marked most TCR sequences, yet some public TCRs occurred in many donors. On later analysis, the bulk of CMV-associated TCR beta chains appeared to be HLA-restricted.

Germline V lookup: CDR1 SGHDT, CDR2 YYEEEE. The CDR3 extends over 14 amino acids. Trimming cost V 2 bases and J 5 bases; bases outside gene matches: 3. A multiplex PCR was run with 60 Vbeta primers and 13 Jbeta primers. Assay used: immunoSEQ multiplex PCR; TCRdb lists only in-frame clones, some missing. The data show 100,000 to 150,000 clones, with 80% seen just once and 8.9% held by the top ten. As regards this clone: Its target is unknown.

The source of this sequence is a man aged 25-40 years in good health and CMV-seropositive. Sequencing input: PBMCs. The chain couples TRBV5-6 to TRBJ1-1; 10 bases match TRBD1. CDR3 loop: CASSFRDRGTEAFF. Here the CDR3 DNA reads TGTGCCAGCAGCTTCCGGGACAGGGGAACTGAAGCTTTCTTT.